Below, 24 T cell receptor beta chains from the same sample are listed, as sequenced in a study of blood T cells in healthy people across ages. PCR was performed a second time for 7 to 11 cycles using a sample-barcoded 5' primer and a J-beta primer mix. Via MiXCR, TCRdb re-called the 5' RACE reads, giving one row per CDR3 protein. The sample has about 800,000 distinct CDR3 sequences, more than 35% seen once. The source material was blood. The receptors were sampled from a man older than 75 in good health.

This chain connects TRBV27 to TRBJ2-1; 7 nucleotides align to TRBD1. Germline CDR1 and CDR2: MNHEY and SMNVEV (reference sequence). Trimming cost V 6 bases and J 7 bases; bases outside gene matches: 15. The CDR3 is made up of 16 amino acids. The CDR3, as DNA: TGTGCCAGCAGCTCCCCTAACAGGGGCTTTAGGAATGAGCAGTTCTTC. Residues: CASSSPNRGFRNEQFF.

In this sample, this clonotype turned up many times. The V and J genes are TRBV5-1 and TRBJ2-3; D is unclear. The CDR3 sequence is 15 residues long. Germline V CDR1 and CDR2: SGHRS, YFSETQ. V lost 0 bases and J lost 0, with 8 bases in between. The CDR3: CASSLVDFSTDTQYF. The DNA for the CDR3 is TGCGCCAGCAGCTTGGTCGACTTTAGCACAGATACGCAGTATTTT.

V is TRBV7-3 and J is TRBJ2-7, with a tentative D call TRBD2 (5 bases). Trimming took off 5 bases at V and 2 bases at J, with 13 bases between the two ends. CDR1 SGHTA and CDR2 FQGTGA come from the germline V gene. There are 14 residues in the CDR3. In nucleotides, the CDR3 is TGTGCCAGCAGCAGCGGCGGAAAAACCTACGAGCAGTACTTC. Residues: CASSSGGKTYEQYF.

The chain employs TRBV7-6 and TRBJ2-3; TRBD1 agrees at 7 bases. Germline lookup yields CDR1 SGHVS and CDR2 FNYEAQ. The V segment lost 5 bases and the J segment 4 bases; nucleotides outside the gene matches: 12. This CDR3 spans 16 amino acids. DNA of the CDR3: TGTGCCAGCAGCCCCACAGGGGCCGGATGGCCAGATACGCAGTATTTT. It specifies CASSPTGAGWPDTQYF.

The chain links TRBV20-1 to TRBJ1-5; perhaps TRBD1 as D (6 bases). Looked up from germline, CDR1 is DFQATT and CDR2 is SNEGSKA (reference sequence). V was clipped by 3 bases and J by 4 bases, with 10 bases between them. This CDR3 comprises 13 residues. DNA for the CDR3: TGCAGTGCTAGCACAGGGAGAAATCAGCCCCAGCATTTT. Protein: CSASTGRNQPQHF.

The chain is built from TRBV5-5 and TRBJ1-1; TRBD1 matches at 10 bases. V gave up 6 bases and J gave up 5 bases; unmatched junction bases: 13. The CDR3 loop spans 16 amino acids. Germline V CDR1 and CDR2: SGHKS, YYEKEE (reference sequence). The CDR3 region is CASNSKVGQGKTEAFF. The CDR3 nucleotides read TGTGCCAGCAACTCCAAAGTGGGACAGGGGAAAACTGAAGCTTTCTTT.

V and J are TRBV27 and TRBJ2-7; TRBD2 aligns across 7 bases. Germline CDR1 is MNHEY and CDR2 is SMNVEV (reference sequence). J was trimmed by 4 bases and V by 6 bases; bases with no gene match: 12. The CDR3 totals 15 residues. CDR3 amino acids: CASSSGERGRYEQYF. The CDR3, as DNA: TGTGCCAGCAGCTCGGGCGAGCGGGGTAGATACGAGCAGTACTTC.

This clonotype was observed a few times. The chain combines TRBV12-3 or TRBV12-4 with TRBJ1-2, with D uncertain. Trimming left V 3 bases short and J 5 bases short, with 10 bases between. The CDR3 extends over 13 amino acids. CDR3 sequence reads: CASSLGLWYGYTF. DNA for the CDR3: TGTGCCAGCAGTTTGGGGTTGTGGTATGGCTACACCTTC.

Comment on this clonotype: Possible read error: a much larger clone is one base away. The CDR3 region has the DNA TGTGCCACCAGTGATTGGGGTAGCGGGAGCCATGATACGCAGTATTTT. It encodes CATSDWGSGSHDTQYF. The J gene is TRBJ2-3, the V gene TRBV24-1, with 9 positions matching TRBD2. The CDR3 is 16 residues long. Germline V gene lookup returns CDR1 KGHDR and CDR2 SFDVKD. V dropped 2 bases and J dropped 6; count of bases not matched to a gene: 8.

The DNA for the CDR3 is TGCGCCAGCAGCTTGGGCCGAAGCGCGGATACGCAGTATTTT. Amino acids: CASSLGRSADTQYF. The chain links TRBV5-1 to TRBJ2-3; D not resolved. CDR1 and CDR2 from the germline V gene are SGHRS and YFSETQ. The CDR3 covers 14 residues. Trimming left V 0 bases short and J 6 bases short, with 11 bases between.

This chain connects TRBV19 to TRBJ1-5, with a tentative D call TRBD1 (6 bases). Trimming removed 5 bases from V and 1 base from J, with 12 bases in between. The V gene's germline CDR1 is LNHDA and CDR2 SQIVND (reference sequence). This CDR3 has 15 residues. In DNA, the CDR3 is TGTGCCAGTAGTCCGAGGGGGGGAAGCAATCAGCCCCAGCATTTT. This codes for CASSPRGGSNQPQHF.

This clonotype was counted between two and nine times. CDR3 loop: CASSVRLAGNEQFF. CDR3 in DNA: TGCGCCAGCAGCGTCCGGCTAGCGGGTAATGAGCAGTTCTTC. The chain recombines TRBV5-1 with TRBJ2-1, with TRBD2 matching 8 bases. The V gene end was trimmed by 4 bases and the J gene end by 7 bases; junction bases not matched to a gene: 7. Germline loops: CDR1 SGHRS, CDR2 YFSETQ. This CDR3 spans 14 amino acids.

This clonotype was counted between two and nine times. This chain connects TRBV2 to TRBJ2-3; D might be TRBD2 (6 bases). Germline loops: CDR1 SNHLY, CDR2 FYNNEI. The V end was cut by 6 bases, the J end by 7 bases, with 20 bases between. The length of the CDR3 is 15 residues. CDR3: CASRLGTGDLNTQYF. The CDR3 nucleotides read TGTGCCAGCAGGCTTGGGACGGGAGACTTAAATACGCAGTATTTT.

A few counts support this clonotype. The CDR3 coding sequence is TGTGCCAGCAGCCAAGACAGGGGACGACAGTACTTC. Translating gives CASSQDRGRQYF. This chain connects TRBV7-9 to TRBJ2-7; 8 bases map to TRBD1. Germline V CDR1 and CDR2: SEHNR, FQNEAQ (reference sequence). V shed 5 bases and J 10 bases; nucleotides not matched to a gene: 7. This CDR3 contains 12 residues.

A remark on this clonotype: The junction departs from the called germline gene at one end, perhaps through a read error. In DNA, the CDR3 is TGCAGTGGTAGACAGGGGAGGTTTTCTAACTATGGCTACACCTTC. The encoded protein is CSGRQGRFSNYGYTF. The V and J genes are TRBV20-1 and TRBJ1-2, with 8 bases that match TRBD1. CDR3 size: 15 residues. The V gene's germline CDR1 is DFQATT and CDR2 SNEGSKA (reference sequence).

This clonotype came up a few times. The rearrangement uses TRBV7-2 and TRBJ1-4, with a tentative D call TRBD1 (5 bases). V was shortened by 5 bases and J by 0 bases, with 13 bases between the two germline ends. The CDR3 sequence is 16 residues long. Germline V gene data show CDR1 as SGHTA and CDR2 as FQGNSA. CDR3 loop: CASSPLTVSTNEKLFF. CDR3 bases: TGTGCCAGCAGCCCCTTGACAGTCTCAACTAATGAAAAACTGTTTTTT.

The rearrangement joins TRBV5-5 to TRBJ2-2, with unresolved D. There are 15 residues in the CDR3. Trimming took off 4 bases at V and 5 bases at J, with 15 bases between the two ends. Per germline, CDR1 SGHKS and CDR2 YYEKEE (reference sequence). The CDR3 DNA reads TGTGCCAGCAGCCCCGCAGTCGCAGATACCGGGGAGCTGTTTTTT. It codes for CASSPAVADTGELFF.

This chain links TRBV6-1 with TRBJ2-5; the match to TRBD2 covers 13 bases. Germline values: CDR1 MNHNS, CDR2 SASEGT. The CDR3 spans 14 residues. J gave up 5 bases and V 8 bases, and 5 bases lay outside the gene matches. Here the CDR3 reads CASRLAGGIETQYF. As DNA, the CDR3 is TGTGCCAGCCGACTAGCGGGGGGTATTGAGACCCAGTACTTC.

V and J are TRBV5-1 and TRBJ2-5; D possibly corresponds to TRBD1 (7 bases). Looked up from germline, CDR1 is SGHRS and CDR2 is YFSETQ. CDR3 length: 13 amino acids. Trimming pared 5 bases from V and 3 bases from J, leaving 11 bases between. The DNA for the CDR3 is TGCGCCAGCAGTCAGGGGGAGGAAGAGACCCAGTACTTC. The encoded protein is CASSQGEEETQYF. Drawing the rest from reference TRBV5-1 and TRBJ2-5, the complete variable domain is KAGVTQTPRYLIKTRGQQVTLSCSPISGHRSVSWYQQTPGQGLQFLFEYFSETQRNKGNFPGRFSGRQFSNSRSEMNVSTLELGDSALYLCASSQGEEETQYFGPGTRLLVL.

In its sample, this clonotype was seen many times. The rearrangement uses TRBV7-2 and TRBJ2-7; D unresolved. Germline V gives CDR1 SGHTA, CDR2 FQGNSA. V was trimmed by 0 bases and J by 0 bases, leaving 9 bases between them. The CDR3 spans 15 residues. CDR3 coding DNA: TGTGCCAGCAGCTTAGCTGGCAGGAGCTCCTACGAGCAGTACTTC. It is translated as CASSLAGRSSYEQYF. Together with reference TRBV7-2 and TRBJ2-7, the CDR3 gives the full variable domain: GAGVSQSPSNKVTEKGKDVELRCDPISGHTALYWYRQSLGQGLEFLIYFQGNSAPDKSGLPSDRFSAERTGGSVSTLTIQRTQQEDSAVYLCASSLAGRSSYEQYFGPGTRLTVT.

At least ten counts were recorded for this clonotype. This chain links TRBV28 with TRBJ2-1, with unresolved D. This CDR3 contains 14 residues. CDR1 is MDHEN, CDR2 SYDVKM, per germline. V was clipped by 8 bases and J by 5 bases, with 16 bases between them. The CDR3 nucleotides read TGTGCCAGCTTACGATCAAACCAAGACAATGAGCAGTTCTTC. This codes for CASLRSNQDNEQFF.

V and J are TRBV20-1 and TRBJ2-7, with 10 bases identical to TRBD2. The CDR3 extends over 16 amino acids. Germline V lookup: CDR1 DFQATT, CDR2 SNEGSKA (reference sequence). V shed 3 bases, J shed 4 bases, and the junction held 12 bases outside the gene matches. The CDR3 spells CSASSQATSGTYEQYF. DNA of the CDR3: TGCAGTGCTAGTTCCCAGGCTACTAGCGGGACTTACGAGCAGTACTTC.

This clonotype was seen once. V and J are TRBV4-2 and TRBJ2-1; the match to TRBD2 covers 12 bases. CDR3 length: 14 residues. Germline CDR1 is LGHNA and CDR2 is YNFKEQ. V lost 5 bases and J lost 8; bases outside the gene matches: 4. CDR3 amino acids: CASSGLAGTDEQFF. The CDR3 coding sequence is TGTGCCAGCAGCGGACTAGCGGGAACCGATGAGCAGTTCTTC.

Many counts were recorded for this clonotype. The chain recombines TRBV7-2 with TRBJ2-7, with D hard to call. CDR1 is SGHTA, CDR2 FQGNSA, per germline. The CDR3 is made up of 12 amino acids. The V end was cut by 1 base, the J end by 6 bases, with 7 bases between. The CDR3 loop is CASSLDGFEQYF. CDR3 in DNA: TGTGCCAGCAGCTTAGATGGGTTCGAGCAGTACTTC. Together with reference TRBV7-2 and TRBJ2-7, the CDR3 gives the full variable domain: GAGVSQSPSNKVTEKGKDVELRCDPISGHTALYWYRQSLGQGLEFLIYFQGNSAPDKSGLPSDRFSAERTGGSVSTLTIQRTQQEDSAVYLCASSLDGFEQYFGPGTRLTVT.